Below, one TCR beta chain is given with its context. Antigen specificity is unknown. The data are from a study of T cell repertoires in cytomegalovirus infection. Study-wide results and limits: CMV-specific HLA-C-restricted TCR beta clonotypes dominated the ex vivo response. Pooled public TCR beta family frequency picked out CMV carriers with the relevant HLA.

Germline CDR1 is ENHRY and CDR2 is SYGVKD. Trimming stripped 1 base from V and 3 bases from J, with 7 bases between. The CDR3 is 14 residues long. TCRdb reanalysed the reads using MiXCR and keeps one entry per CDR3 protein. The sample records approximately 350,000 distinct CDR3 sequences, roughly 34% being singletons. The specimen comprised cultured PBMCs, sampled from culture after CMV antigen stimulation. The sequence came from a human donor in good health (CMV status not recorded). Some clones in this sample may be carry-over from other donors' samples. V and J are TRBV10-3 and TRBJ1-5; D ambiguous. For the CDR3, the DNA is TGTGCCATCAGTGAGTTATCGTCCAATCAGCCCCAGCATTTT. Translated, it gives CAISELSSNQPQHF.